This T cell receptor (beta chain) was identified during a study of T cells after posttransplantation cyclophosphamide. Germline CDR1 WSHSY, CDR2 SAAADI. This CDR3 has 15 residues. V was pared by 2 bases and J by 2 bases, with 13 bases between. This clone has at least ten counts. Its antigen is undetermined. Only in-frame clones appear in the TCRdb table, and some are missing; sequencing was by immunoSEQ multiplex PCR. The data list 20,000 to 30,000 clones, none observed once; approximately 1.5% falls to the top ten. Study-level points and caveats: Skin or GI-infiltrating T cells shared few TRB sequences with blood. TRB clonality was highly associated with recipient CMV seropositivity and reactivation. Donor CD8+ memory clones often dominated recipient blood repertoires at later times.

This chain uses TRBV10-2 with TRBJ2-7; maybe TRBD1 (6 bases). This TCR derives from a man between 50 and 59 years old in good health, CMV-negative, and a related stem cell transplant donor. The sequenced material came from PBMCs. CDR3 sequence (DNA): TGCGCCAGCAGTGAGCCGGGGCAGGGGCCCTACGAGCAGTACTTC. Protein: CASSEPGQGPYEQYF.